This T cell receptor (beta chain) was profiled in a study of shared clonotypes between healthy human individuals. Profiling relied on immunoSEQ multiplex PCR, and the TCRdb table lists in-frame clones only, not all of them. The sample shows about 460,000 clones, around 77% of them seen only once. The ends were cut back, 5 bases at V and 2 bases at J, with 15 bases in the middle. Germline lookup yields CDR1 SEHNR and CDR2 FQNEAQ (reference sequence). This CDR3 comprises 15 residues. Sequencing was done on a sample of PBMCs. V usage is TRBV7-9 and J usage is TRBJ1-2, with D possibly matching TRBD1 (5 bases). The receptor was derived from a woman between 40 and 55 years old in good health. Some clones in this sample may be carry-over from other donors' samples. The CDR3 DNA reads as TGTGCCAGCAGCAACCGGGACCCGGGGAACTATGGCTACACCTTC. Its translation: CASSNRDPGNYGYTF.